This T cell receptor (beta chain) appears in the sequencing data of a study of cytotoxic CD8 clonotypes in ibrutinib-treated CLL. With regard to this clone: Antigen unknown.

Whole-study findings and limits: The public clonotypes identified were infrequent and showed contraction or stability on treatment. Baseline clonality, higher than in age-matched healthy donors, tracked circulating CD8+ T-cell counts.

Clones were sequenced by immunoSEQ multiplex PCR, and TCRdb holds only the in-frame ones, with some missing. The repertoire holds some 200,000 clones, with roughly 77% as singletons. Trimming left V 4 bases short and J 9 bases short, with 11 bases between. CDR1 SGHRS and CDR2 YFSETQ come from the germline V gene. This CDR3 contains 12 residues. Sequences were derived from PBMCs, sampled after 12 months of ibrutinib treatment. This chain joins TRBV5-1 and TRBJ2-1; D call uncertain. This clonotype originated in a human donor with chronic lymphocytic leukemia. The CDR3 protein is CASSTGPSEQFF. The CDR3 nucleotides read TGCGCCAGCAGCACCGGGCCAAGTGAGCAGTTCTTC.